This T cell receptor beta chain appears in the sequencing data of a study of long-term antiretroviral therapy in people with HIV. Study as a whole: Sampling started about a decade before the 2015 immediate-ART recommendation.

Germline CDR1 is LNHDA and CDR2 is SQIVND (reference sequence). This CDR3 contains 13 residues. V gave up 3 bases and J gave up 5 bases, with 8 bases separating them. General study findings and limits: The study found narrower CDR3 length ranges in HIV repertoires than in controls. ART was followed by higher diversity that remained below transplant donor controls.

A remark on this clone: Its specificity is not known.

At survey level, the immunoSEQ assay was run in its v3.0 version. Assay: immunoSEQ multiplex PCR; the TCRdb copy retains only in-frame clones and omits some. This table holds approximately 17,000 clones, 88% found once. This TCR was recovered from a man aged 50 or older with HIV. Sequences were derived from unsorted PBMCs, sampled 0.7 years before starting antiretroviral therapy. The chain carries TRBV19 and TRBJ2-1; no firm D call. CDR3 protein: CASSIGNDNEQFF. The CDR3, as DNA: TGTGCCAGTAGTATCGGAAACGACAATGAGCAGTTCTTC.